This TCR beta chain appears in the sequencing data of a study of CD8 T cells in Susac syndrome. Random hexamers served to reverse transcribe roughly 0.5 to 1 ug RNA. TCRdb re-called the immunoSEQ multiplex PCR reads with MiXCR, one entry per CDR3 protein. The table records approximately 150,000 distinct CDR3 sequences, around 94% of them present only once. CDR3 length: 14 amino acids. Germline V gene lookup returns CDR1 SGHTA and CDR2 FQGNSA. V was clipped by 3 bases and J by 0 bases, with 6 bases between them. Study-level points and caveats: The authors acknowledged that their TCR sequencing and HLA analysis involved a relatively small number of individuals.

The sequenced target, TCR beta, came from blood CD8+ and CD4+ T cells. The individuals used as controls were healthy donors who had been matched for both age and sex. The authors negatively isolated CD8+ and CD4+ T cells and FACS-enriched TEMRA cells. In the case of this clonotype: Its antigen is still unknown.

The chain links TRBV7-2 to TRBJ2-1; D gene unclear. This clonotype was sampled from a human donor in good health. Specimen: CD4+ T cells from PBMCs. The CDR3 here is CASSFTSSYNEQFF. The DNA for the CDR3 is TGTGCCAGCAGCTTCACAAGCTCCTACAATGAGCAGTTCTTC.